This TCR beta chain was sequenced during a study of T cells after yellow fever vaccination. General study findings and limits: Only a small proportion of the clonotypes turned up in both the CD4 and the CD8 compartments, likely arising from convergent recombination. Researchers cautioned that FACS-sorted repertoires could harbor abundant clonotypes contaminating from the bulk population. Booster sampling recovered most clones from primary vaccination (nearly 98% CD4, roughly 88% CD8).

It was through 5'RACE template switching that TCR cDNA was made, with a universal primer site and UMIs added. One entry per CDR3 protein, called by TCRdb with MiXCR from the 5' RACE reads. In the table there are some 300,000 distinct CDR3 sequences, roughly 8.7% of which are singletons. This clonotype has just a few counts. Its antigen remains unidentified. The CDR3 has 15 residues. CDR1 and CDR2 from the germline V gene are SEHNR and FQNEAQ (reference sequence). V dropped 1 base and J dropped 3 bases, with 11 bases sitting between them. The receptor comes from a man aged 18 to 29 who received the YFV17D yellow fever vaccine. The V and J genes are TRBV7-9 and TRBJ2-3, with no clear D. This specimen consisted of CD4+ T cells sorted from PBMCs, obtained 5 days after the yellow fever booster vaccination. The CDR3 loop reads CASSLGSEQTDTQYF. As DNA, the CDR3 is TGTGCCAGCAGCTTAGGCTCAGAACAAACAGATACGCAGTATTTT.